The rows below give T cell receptor beta chains drawn from one sample of a study of CD8 T cells in Susac syndrome. From the immunoSEQ multiplex PCR reads, TCRdb called clonotypes with MiXCR, one entry per CDR3 protein. In the table there are about 150,000 distinct CDR3 sequences, roughly 95% of which are singletons. The sample comprised CD8+ T cells from PBMCs. The receptors here all came from a human donor with multiple sclerosis. The CDR3 runs from the conserved cysteine through the conserved F or W. The D gene is left open where the match is weak. Size tells how often a clone was seen (once, few, many) or the class of an expanded clone, and some rows leave it out.

v_call	j_call	clone_size	d_call	cdr3_aa	cdr3_nt
TRBV4-1	TRBJ2-1	NA	NA	CASSQAPLGGNEQFF	TGCGCCAGCAGCCAAGCACCATTAGGGGGCAATGAGCAGTTCTTC
TRBV23-1	TRBJ2-1	NA	TRBD1	CASSQQIDQGQRDQFF	TGCGCCAGCAGTCAACAAATTGATCAGGGACAGCGAGACCAGTTCTTC
TRBV4-2	TRBJ2-2	NA	TRBD2	CASDGGAGELFF	TGTGCCTCGGACGGGGGGGCCGGGGAGCTGTTTTTT
TRBV20-1	TRBJ2-7	NA	NA	CSARDLGVSSYEQYF	TGCAGTGCTAGAGATCTCGGGGTAAGCTCCTACGAGCAGTACTTC
TRBV4-2	TRBJ2-7	NA	NA	CASSQGDFYEQYF	TGTGCCAGCAGCCAAGGGGACTTCTACGAGCAGTACTTC
TRBV27	TRBJ1-5	NA	TRBD1	CASSPRDRLNQPQHF	TGTGCCAGCAGCCCCCGGGACAGGTTAAATCAGCCCCAGCATTTT
TRBV3-1	TRBJ1-2	NA	NA	CASSPEGRAPNYGYTF	TGTGCCAGCAGCCCGGAGGGAAGAGCGCCTAACTATGGCTACACCTTC
TRBV29-1	TRBJ1-1	NA	TRBD1	CSAITGANTEAFF	TGCAGCGCTATTACAGGGGCGAACACTGAAGCTTTCTTT
TRBV7-9	TRBJ1-5	NA	TRBD1	CASSLAGQDSNQPQHF	TGTGCCAGCAGCTTAGCGGGACAGGATAGCAATCAGCCCCAGCATTTT
TRBV6-5	TRBJ2-5	NA	NA	CASSQDSGETQYF	TGTGCCAGCAGTCAGGATTCGGGCGAGACCCAGTACTTC
TRBV18	TRBJ2-1	NA	NA	CASSPSWVNNEQFF	TGTGCCAGCTCACCATCCTGGGTAAACAATGAGCAGTTCTTC
TRBV3-1	TRBJ2-4	NA	NA	CASSPSGPKNIQYF	TGTGCCAGCAGCCCAAGCGGTCCCAAAAACATTCAGTACTTC
TRBV27	TRBJ2-2	NA	TRBD2	CASSSSGGTGELFF	TGTGCCAGCAGTTCGAGCGGGGGCACCGGGGAGCTGTTTTTT
TRBV9	TRBJ1-5	once	NA	CASSPGDSQPQHF	TGTGCCAGCAGCCCAGGTGACAGTCAGCCCCAGCATTTT
TRBV15	TRBJ2-7	NA	TRBD1	CATSLTGTAYEQYF	TGTGCCACCAGCTTGACAGGGACAGCCTACGAGCAGTACTTC